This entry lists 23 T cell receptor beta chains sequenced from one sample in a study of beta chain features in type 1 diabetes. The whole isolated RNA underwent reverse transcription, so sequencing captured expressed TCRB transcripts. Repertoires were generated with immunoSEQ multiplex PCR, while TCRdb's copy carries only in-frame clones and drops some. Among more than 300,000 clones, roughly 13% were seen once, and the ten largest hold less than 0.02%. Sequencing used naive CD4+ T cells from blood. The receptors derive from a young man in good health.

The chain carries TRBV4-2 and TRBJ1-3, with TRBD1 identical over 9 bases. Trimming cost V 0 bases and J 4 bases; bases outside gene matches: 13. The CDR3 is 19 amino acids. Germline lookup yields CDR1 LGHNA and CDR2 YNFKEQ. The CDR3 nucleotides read TGTGCCAGCAGCCAAGAAATGGGACAGGGTATATCGTCCGGAAACACCATATATTTT. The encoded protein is CASSQEMGQGISSGNTIYF.

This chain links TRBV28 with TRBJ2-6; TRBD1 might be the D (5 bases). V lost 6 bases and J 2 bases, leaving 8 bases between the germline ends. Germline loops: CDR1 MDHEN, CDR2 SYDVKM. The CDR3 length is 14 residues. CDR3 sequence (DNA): TGTGCCAGCAGAACAGGAACTGGGGCCAACGTCCTGACTTTC. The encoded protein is CASRTGTGANVLTF. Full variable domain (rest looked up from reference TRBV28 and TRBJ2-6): DVKVTQSSRYLVKRTGEKVFLECVQDMDHENMFWYRQDPGLGLRLIYFSYDVKMKEKGDIPEGYSVSREKKERFSLILESASTNQTSMYLCASRTGTGANVLTFGAGSRLTVL.

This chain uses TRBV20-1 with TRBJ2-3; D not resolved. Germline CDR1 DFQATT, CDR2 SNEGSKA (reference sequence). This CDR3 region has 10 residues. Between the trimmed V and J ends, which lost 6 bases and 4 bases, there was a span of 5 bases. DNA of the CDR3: TGCAGTGCCTTCGCAGATACGCAGTATTTT. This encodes CSAFADTQYF.

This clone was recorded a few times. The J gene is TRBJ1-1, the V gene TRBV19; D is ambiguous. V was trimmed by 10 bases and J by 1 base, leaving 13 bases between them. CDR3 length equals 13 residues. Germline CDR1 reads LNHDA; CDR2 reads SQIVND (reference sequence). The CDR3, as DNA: TGTGCCACCGTACGAGGGCGGAACACTGAAGCTTTCTTT. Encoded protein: CATVRGRNTEAFF.

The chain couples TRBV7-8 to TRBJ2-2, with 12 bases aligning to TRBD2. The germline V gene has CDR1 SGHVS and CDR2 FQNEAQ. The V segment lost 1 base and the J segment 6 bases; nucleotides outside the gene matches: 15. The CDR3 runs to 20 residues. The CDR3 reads CASSLDRAASGGVFPGELFF. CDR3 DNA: TGTGCCAGCAGCTTAGATCGAGCGGCTAGCGGGGGGGTCTTTCCCGGGGAGCTGTTTTTT. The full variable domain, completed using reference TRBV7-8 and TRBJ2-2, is GAGVSQSPRYKVAKRGQDVALRCDPISGHVSLFWYQQALGQGPEFLTYFQNEAQLDKSGLPSDRFFAERPEGSVSTLKIQRTQQEDSAVYLCASSLDRAASGGVFPGELFFGEGSRLTVL.

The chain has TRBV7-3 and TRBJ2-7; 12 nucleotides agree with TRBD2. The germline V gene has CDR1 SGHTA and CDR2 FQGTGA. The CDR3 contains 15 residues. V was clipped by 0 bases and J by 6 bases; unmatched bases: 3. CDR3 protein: CASSLTPLAGGEQYF. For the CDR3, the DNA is TGTGCCAGCAGCTTAACGCCACTAGCGGGAGGCGAGCAGTACTTC.

In DNA, the CDR3 is TGCGCCAGCAGCCAAGAGGGTAGCGGGAGCAGCGATGAGCAGTTCTTC. This gives the protein CASSQEGSGSSDEQFF. The chain employs TRBV4-3 and TRBJ2-1, with 9 bases lining up with TRBD2. Germline values: CDR1 LGHNA, CDR2 YSLEER. V was pared by 0 bases and J by 8 bases, with 8 bases of the junction left unmatched. The CDR3 has 16 residues.

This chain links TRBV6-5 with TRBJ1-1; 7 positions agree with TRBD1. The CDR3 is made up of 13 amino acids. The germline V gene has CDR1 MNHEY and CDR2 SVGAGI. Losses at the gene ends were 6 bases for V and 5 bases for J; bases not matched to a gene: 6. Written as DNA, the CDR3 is TGTGCCAGCAGCTTACAGGGGCGGACTGAAGCTTTCTTT. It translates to CASSLQGRTEAFF.

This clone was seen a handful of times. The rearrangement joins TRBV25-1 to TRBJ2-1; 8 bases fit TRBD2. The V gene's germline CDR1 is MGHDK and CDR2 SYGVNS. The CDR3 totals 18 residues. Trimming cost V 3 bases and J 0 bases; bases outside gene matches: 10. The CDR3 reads CASSEFSGGMSSYNEQFF. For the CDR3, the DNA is TGTGCCAGCAGTGAGTTCTCGGGGGGGATGAGCTCCTACAATGAGCAGTTCTTC.

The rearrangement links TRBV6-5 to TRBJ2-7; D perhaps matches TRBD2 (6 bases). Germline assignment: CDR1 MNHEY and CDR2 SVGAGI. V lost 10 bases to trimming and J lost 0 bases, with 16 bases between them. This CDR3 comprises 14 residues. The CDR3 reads CATISGPSSYEQYF. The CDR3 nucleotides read TGTGCCACCATCAGCGGGCCGAGCTCCTACGAGCAGTACTTC.

CDR3: CASSLYTYNEQFF. CDR3 sequence (DNA): TGTGCCAGCAGTTTATATACCTACAATGAGCAGTTCTTC. The chain is built from TRBV28 and TRBJ2-1; no definite D call. This CDR3 spans 13 amino acids. Germline V lookup: CDR1 MDHEN, CDR2 SYDVKM. Trimming shortened V by 1 base and J by 2 bases, and 3 bases separated the two germline ends.

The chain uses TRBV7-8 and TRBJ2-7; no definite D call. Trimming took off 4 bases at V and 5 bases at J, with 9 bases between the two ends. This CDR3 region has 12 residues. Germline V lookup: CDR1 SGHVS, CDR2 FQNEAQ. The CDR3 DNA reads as TGTGCCAGCAGCTCCCTAGGCGACGAGCAGTACTTC. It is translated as CASSSLGDEQYF.

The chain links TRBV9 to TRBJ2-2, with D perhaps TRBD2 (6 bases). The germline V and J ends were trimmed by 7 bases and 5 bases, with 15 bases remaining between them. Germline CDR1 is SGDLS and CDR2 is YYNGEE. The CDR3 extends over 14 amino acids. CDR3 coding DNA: TGTGCCAGCCGTCCAGGTGGGGGGACCGGGGAGCTGTTTTTT. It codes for CASRPGGGTGELFF.

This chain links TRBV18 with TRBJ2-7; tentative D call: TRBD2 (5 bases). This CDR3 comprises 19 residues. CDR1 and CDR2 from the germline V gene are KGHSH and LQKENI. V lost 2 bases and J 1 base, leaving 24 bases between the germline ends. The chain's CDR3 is CASSPVYKGGTGSSYEQYF. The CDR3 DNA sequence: TGTGCCAGCTCACCAGTATATAAAGGTGGAACGGGATCATCCTACGAGCAGTACTTC. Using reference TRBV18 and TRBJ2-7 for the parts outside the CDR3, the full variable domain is NAGVMQNPRHLVRRRGQEARLRCSPMKGHSHVYWYRQLPEEGLKFMVYLQKENIIDESGMPKERFSAEFPKEGPSILRIQQVVRGDSAAYFCASSPVYKGGTGSSYEQYFGPGTRLTVT.

Here the CDR3 reads CASSLLADGYTF. In DNA, the CDR3 is TGTGCCAGCAGCTTATTGGCGGATGGCTACACCTTC. This rearrangement joins TRBV7-2 to TRBJ1-2; D gene uncertain. The CDR3 covers 12 residues. The germline CDR1 and CDR2 sequences are SGHTA and FQGNSA. Trimming left V 2 bases short and J 6 bases short, with 7 bases between.

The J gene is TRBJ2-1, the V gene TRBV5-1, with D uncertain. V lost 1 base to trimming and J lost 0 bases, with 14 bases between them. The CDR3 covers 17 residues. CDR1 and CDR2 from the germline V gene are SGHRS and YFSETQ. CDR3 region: CASSLSVRGRSYNEQFF. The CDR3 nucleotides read TGCGCCAGCAGCTTGTCGGTGCGCGGCCGCTCCTACAATGAGCAGTTCTTC.

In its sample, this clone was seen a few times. The CDR3 is CASSVASGNYNEQFF. The CDR3 DNA reads as TGTGCCAGCAGCGTGGCTAGCGGAAATTACAATGAGCAGTTCTTC. This chain links TRBV9 with TRBJ2-1; 7 bases align to TRBD2. Germline V gene sequence: CDR1 SGDLS, CDR2 YYNGEE. The CDR3 contains 15 residues. V was clipped by 2 bases and J by 4 bases; unmatched bases: 6.

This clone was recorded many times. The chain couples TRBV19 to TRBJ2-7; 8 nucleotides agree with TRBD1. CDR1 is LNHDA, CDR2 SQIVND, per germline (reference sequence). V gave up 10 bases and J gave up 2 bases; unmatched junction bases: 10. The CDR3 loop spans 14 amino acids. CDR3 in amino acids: CATRGWDRTYEQYF. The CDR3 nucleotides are TGTGCCACCCGGGGCTGGGACAGGACCTACGAGCAGTACTTC.

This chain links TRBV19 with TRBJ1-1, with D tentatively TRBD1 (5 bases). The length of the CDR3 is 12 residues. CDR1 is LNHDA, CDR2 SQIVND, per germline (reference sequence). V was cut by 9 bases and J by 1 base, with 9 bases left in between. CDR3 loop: CASGHPNTEAFF. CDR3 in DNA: TGTGCCAGCGGACACCCGAACACTGAAGCTTTCTTT.

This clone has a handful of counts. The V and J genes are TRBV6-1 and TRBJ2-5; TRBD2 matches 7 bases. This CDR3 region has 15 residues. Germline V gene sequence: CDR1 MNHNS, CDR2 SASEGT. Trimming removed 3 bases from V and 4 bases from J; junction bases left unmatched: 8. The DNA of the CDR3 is TGTGCCAGCAGTGAGGCTGGACTAGGAGGAGAGACCCAGTACTTC. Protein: CASSEAGLGGETQYF.

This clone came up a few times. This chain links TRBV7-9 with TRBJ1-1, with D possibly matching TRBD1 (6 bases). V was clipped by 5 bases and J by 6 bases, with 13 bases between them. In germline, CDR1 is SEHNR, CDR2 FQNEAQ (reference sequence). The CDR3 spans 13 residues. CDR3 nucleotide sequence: TGTGCCAGCAGCCTCAGGGGTGGTTCTGAAGCTTTCTTT. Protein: CASSLRGGSEAFF.

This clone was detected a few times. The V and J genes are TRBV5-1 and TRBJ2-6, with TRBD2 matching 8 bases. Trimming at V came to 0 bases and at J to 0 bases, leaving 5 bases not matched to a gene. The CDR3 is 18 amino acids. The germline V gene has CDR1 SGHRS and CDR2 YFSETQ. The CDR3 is CASSLAGRVGSGANVLTF. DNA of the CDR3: TGCGCCAGCAGCTTGGCCGGGAGGGTTGGCTCTGGGGCCAACGTCCTGACTTTC.

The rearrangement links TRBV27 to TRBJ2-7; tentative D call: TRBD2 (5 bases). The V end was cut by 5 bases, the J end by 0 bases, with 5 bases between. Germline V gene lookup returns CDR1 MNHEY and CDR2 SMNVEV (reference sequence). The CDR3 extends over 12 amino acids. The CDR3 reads CASSRGSYEQYF. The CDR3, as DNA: TGTGCCAGCAGTCGGGGCTCCTACGAGCAGTACTTC.